This TCR beta chain emerged from a study of CD8+CD57+ T cells in acquired aplastic anemia. Study-wide context: The sorted CD4+ and CD8+ cells yielded an average about 3.3 ug of DNA. Findings of the study overall: Patients showed no significant difference from controls in CD8+ Simpson's diversity. Both patients and controls carried the same twenty-nine CD8+ CDR3 sequences.

A remark on this clonotype: Its antigen is currently unknown.

Using genomic DNA as the template, TCR beta VDJ and CDR3 profiling was carried out. TCRdb independently ran MiXCR on the reads; one entry per CDR3 protein. Here the sample spans about 40,000 distinct CDR3 sequences, roughly 63% being singletons. CDR3 length: 15 amino acids. From germline, CDR1 is KGHDR and CDR2 SFDVKD. The V segment lost 4 bases and the J segment 0 bases; nucleotides outside the gene matches: 2. The sequenced patients had an expansion of CD8+CD57+ cells seen by flow cytometry. Acquired aplastic anemia of severe grade affected all patients. The chain is built from TRBV24-1 and TRBJ2-3; 8 bases line up with TRBD2. Material for sequencing was sorted CD4+, CD8+, or CD8+CD57+ T cells (not recorded which) from PBMCs. The TCR originated in a human donor with aplastic anemia. CDR3 DNA: TGTGCCACCAGTGAGAGCGGGGGCAGCACAGATACGCAGTATTTT. This translates into CATSESGGSTDTQYF.